This T cell receptor beta chain was sequenced during a study of blood T cells in healthy people across ages (dated by TCRdb to the mid-2010s). Context from the whole study: In model experiments, roughly one uniquely barcoded TCR beta cDNA molecule per two T cells was captured by template switching. Four age groups were formed from the donors: young (average roughly 16 years), middle-aged (approximately 39), aged (over 55) and long-lived (around 82). Age-related changes in TCR beta repertoire diversity were measured in the study by deep sequencing normalized with unique cDNA molecular identifiers. The study analyzed two additional independent replicas of 1 million unique cDNA reads from the same blood draw for two donors, one aged 18 to 29 and one aged 80 or older. Donors of different ages were randomly distributed across sequencing lanes to avoid experimental bias. Points the paper makes about the study in general: Estimates of total diversity based on one million sequenced T cells were regarded as lower bounds and as underestimates. The percentage of naive T cells measured by flow cytometry correlated strongly with observed TCR beta diversity. As age increased, observed TCR beta diversity per million T cells dropped in a roughly linear way, and a significant reduction was already evident by age 40. Donor CMV infection status was unknown, potentially confounding age-related changes in expanded clonotypes. Because profiling used bulk unsorted PBMCs, naive and antigen-experienced compartments could not be compared conclusively. Compared with the aged group, the long-lived group had more naive CD4+ T cells, fewer expanded clones and increased TCR diversity, suggesting age selection.

Systemically healthy Caucasian individuals from Russia, 35 to 40 in total and aged roughly 6 to 95 years, were included as donors. Each donor gave about 10 milliliters of peripheral blood, drawn into EDTA-treated Vacutainer tubes. Ficoll-Paque density-gradient centrifugation was used to isolate PBMCs, with at least 7 million obtained per sample. Total RNA was extracted from PBMCs with Trizol reagent, with at least 5.5 micrograms obtained per sample. For every donor, an aliquot of PBMCs went through flow cytometry to measure the percentages of naive CD45RAhigh/CD27high T cells. The library was generated by 5' RACE. The sample was run on an Illumina HiSeq 2500. A second PCR of roughly 6 to 12 cycles was performed with a sample-barcoded 5' primer and a J-beta primer mix. A template-switch 5' adaptor carrying 12 random nucleotides introduced a unique molecular identifier onto each TCR beta cDNA molecule. Each sample yielded at least 2.5 million CDR3-containing paired-end reads. First-strand cDNA synthesis was performed from all RNA using the Mint cDNA synthesis kit, with priming by a TRBC-specific oligonucleotide. Following uracil-DNA glycosylase treatment, all cDNA underwent a first 18-cycle PCR with the universal primers M1SS and BC2_uni_R. Per the authors' processing: For normalization, 1 million high-quality reads, each with a distinct molecular identifier, were randomly selected from each sample. Instead of being binned into consensus sequences, reads that shared molecular identifiers were thrown out. CDR3 identification, clonotype clustering and error correction used MiTCR with a Q25 quality threshold and the strictest error-elimination algorithm. A nonparametric unseen species model with Euler transformation was used to estimate a lower bound on total TCR beta diversity. TCRdb reanalyzed the raw reads on its own, using fastp at Q25 for trimming and MiXCR for clone calling, and kept in-frame beta chains. Every distinct CDR3 protein forms one entry, paired with its most common genes and DNA. TCRdb's processing, not the authors', yielded these V and J calls. The sample contains 1.5 million to 1.8 million distinct CDR3 sequences, less than 45% of them found a single time. The leading ten clones occupy around 4% of the sample.

To note about this clonotype: Its antigen specificity is not known. Base qualities were left out, and no much larger clone turns up one base away.

From its cysteine to its phenylalanine, the CDR3 spans 16 amino acids. Solely the CDR3 DNA is kept, with 48 bases framed from the first base. The germline ends are 12 bases apart after V is trimmed by 0 bases and J by 2 bases. The germline V gene provides CDR1 LGHNA and CDR2 YSLEER. The sample comprised blood. The sequence came from a woman aged 18-29 years in good health. The receptor chain draws on TRBV4-3 and TRBJ2-3, and TRBD2 may be the D gene, going by 5 matching bases. This receptor has the CDR3 CASSQDVRGITDTQYF. Here is the DNA: TGCGCCAGCAGCCAAGATGTACGGGGAATCACAGATACGCAGTATTTT.